This T cell receptor (beta chain) appears in the sequencing data of a study of identical twins. TCRdb processed the 5' RACE reads anew with MiXCR; each CDR3 protein has one entry. The sample records around 1.7 million distinct CDR3 sequences, under 35% being singletons. The germline CDR1 and CDR2 sequences are SNHLY and FYNNEI. This CDR3 has 14 residues. The V gene end was trimmed by 5 bases and the J gene end by 7 bases; junction bases not matched to a gene: 8. The study, taken as a whole, reports: Among beta out-of-frame sequences, excess sharing between twins appeared weaker.

For this clonotype: The antigen remains unidentified.

This clonotype was sampled from a newborn girl in good health. J is TRBJ1-2 and V is TRBV2; TRBD1 matches at 9 bases. The material sequenced was cord blood. CDR3 in amino acids: CASSPDRGVFGYTF. CDR3 DNA: TGTGCCAGCAGTCCGGACAGGGGTGTTTTTGGCTACACCTTC.